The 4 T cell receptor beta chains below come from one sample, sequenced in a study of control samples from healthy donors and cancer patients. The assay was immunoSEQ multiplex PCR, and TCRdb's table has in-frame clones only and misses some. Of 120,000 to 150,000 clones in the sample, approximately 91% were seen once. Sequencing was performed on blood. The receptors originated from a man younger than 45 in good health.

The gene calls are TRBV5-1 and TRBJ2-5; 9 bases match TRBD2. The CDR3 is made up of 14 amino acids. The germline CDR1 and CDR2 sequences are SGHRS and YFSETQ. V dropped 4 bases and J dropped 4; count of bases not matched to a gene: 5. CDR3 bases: TGCGCCAGCAGCGCGGGACTAGCAGCAGAGACCCAGTACTTC. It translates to CASSAGLAAETQYF.

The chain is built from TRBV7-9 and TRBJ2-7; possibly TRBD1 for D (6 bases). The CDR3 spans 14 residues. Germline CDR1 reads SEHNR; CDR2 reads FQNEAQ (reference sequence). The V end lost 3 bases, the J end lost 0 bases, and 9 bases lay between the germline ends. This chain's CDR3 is CASSLTGTSYEQYF. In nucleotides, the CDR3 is TGTGCCAGCAGCTTGACAGGTACCTCCTACGAGCAGTACTTC.

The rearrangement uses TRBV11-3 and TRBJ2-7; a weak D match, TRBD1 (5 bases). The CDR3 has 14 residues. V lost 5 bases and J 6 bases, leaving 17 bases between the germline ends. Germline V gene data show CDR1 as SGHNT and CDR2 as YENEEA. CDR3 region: CASSPGRGLPEQYF. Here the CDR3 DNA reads TGTGCCAGCAGCCCCGGAAGGGGATTACCCGAGCAGTACTTC.

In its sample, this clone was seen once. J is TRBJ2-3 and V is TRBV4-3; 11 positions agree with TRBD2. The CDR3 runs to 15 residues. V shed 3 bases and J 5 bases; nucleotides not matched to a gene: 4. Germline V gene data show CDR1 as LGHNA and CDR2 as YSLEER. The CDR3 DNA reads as TGCGCCAGCAGCCAGGGACTAGCGGAACGAGATACGCAGTATTTT. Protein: CASSQGLAERDTQYF.